Below are 27 T cell receptor beta chains sequenced from a single sample in a study of CD8 T cells in ankylosing spondylitis. TCRdb itself ran the 5' RACE reads through MiXCR, one entry per CDR3 protein. The sample records over 25,000 distinct CDR3 sequences, 7.9% being singletons. Sequenced input: blood. The source of these receptors is a male donor with ankylosing spondylitis or in good health (not recorded which).

At least ten counts were recorded for this clonotype. The V gene is TRBV7-2, the J gene TRBJ2-2; 10 nucleotides match TRBD2. V shed 4 bases and J 5 bases; nucleotides not matched to a gene: 7. Germline CDR1 reads SGHTA; CDR2 reads FQGNSA. The CDR3 loop spans 16 amino acids. This CDR3 reads CASSSRTSGKTGELFF. Written as DNA, the CDR3 is TGTGCCAGCAGCTCTCGGACTAGCGGAAAGACCGGGGAGCTGTTTTTT.

This chain connects TRBV7-2 to TRBJ2-7; D may correspond to TRBD1 or TRBD2 (5 bases each). The CDR3 covers 14 residues. CDR1 and CDR2 from the germline V gene are SGHTA and FQGNSA. Trimming removed 4 bases from V and 2 bases from J, with 12 bases in between. CDR3 sequence (DNA): TGTGCCAGCAGCTCCCGAGGGGCCACCTACGAGCAGTACTTC. This translates into CASSSRGATYEQYF.

The table lists this clonotype with many counts. The CDR3 DNA follows: TGTGCCAGCAGTATAACCGGGACAGGGATGACAGATACGCAGTATTTT. It encodes CASSITGTGMTDTQYF. V usage is TRBV28 and J usage is TRBJ2-3; 9 positions agree with TRBD1. With 5 bases clipped from V and 3 bases from J, the junction kept 9 bases outside the gene matches. The CDR3 length is 16 residues. CDR1 is MDHEN, CDR2 SYDVKM, per germline.

This clonotype has a count of ten or more. The chain is built from TRBV27 and TRBJ1-6; TRBD1 matches 8 bases. Germline CDR1 and CDR2: MNHEY and SMNVEV (reference sequence). V lost 3 bases, J lost 9 bases, and 4 bases stayed unmatched. The CDR3 is 14 residues long. The CDR3 reads CASSFSQGASPLHF. CDR3 sequence (DNA): TGTGCCAGCAGTTTTAGCCAGGGGGCTTCACCCCTCCACTTT.

This clonotype was counted many times. This chain uses TRBV29-1 with TRBJ2-7; D might be TRBD2 (5 bases). Germline values: CDR1 SQVTM, CDR2 ANQGSEA. This CDR3 has 13 amino acids. Deletions cut 7 bases from V and 6 bases from J, with 19 bases between. The DNA of the CDR3 is TGCAGCGCCGGGATTTCGGGGAGAGGCGAGCAGTACTTC. Its protein is CSAGISGRGEQYF.

The table lists this clonotype with a few counts. This chain links TRBV5-1 with TRBJ2-5; the D is unclear. Germline V lookup: CDR1 SGHRS, CDR2 YFSETQ. The CDR3 has 13 residues. V lost 3 bases, J lost 1 base, and 7 bases lay in between. CDR3 coding DNA: TGCGCCAGCAGCTCGAGGTCCCAAGAGACCCAGTACTTC. Its protein product is CASSSRSQETQYF.

Here the CDR3 reads CASSPGRAVNTGELFF. The CDR3 DNA follows: TGTGCCAGCAGCCCAGGCAGGGCCGTGAACACCGGGGAGCTGTTTTTT. V is TRBV7-3 and J is TRBJ2-2, with D maybe TRBD1 (5 bases). Germline-derived CDR1 and CDR2 are SGHTA and FQGTGA. Trimming pared 5 bases from V and 1 base from J, leaving 14 bases between. The CDR3 covers 16 residues.

This clonotype has more than one count but fewer than ten. The V call is TRBV28, the J call TRBJ2-1; D unresolved. The germline gives CDR1 MDHEN, CDR2 SYDVKM. This CDR3 is built from 16 residues. V lost 6 bases to trimming and J lost 2 bases, with 17 bases between them. The CDR3 loop is CASSPLGIGTYNEQFF. The CDR3, as DNA: TGTGCCAGCAGCCCCCTTGGCATAGGGACCTACAATGAGCAGTTCTTC.

Here the CDR3 DNA reads TGTGCCAGCTCACCGCCCAGCGGGGGGGACAATGAGCAGTTCTTC. Amino acids: CASSPPSGGDNEQFF. The chain joins TRBV18 to TRBJ2-1; 10 positions agree with TRBD2. Trimming at V came to 3 bases and at J to 5 bases, leaving 4 bases not matched to a gene. Looked up from germline, CDR1 is KGHSH and CDR2 is LQKENI. The CDR3 spans 15 residues.

This clonotype was seen at least ten times. The chain combines TRBV29-1 with TRBJ2-2; D is unclear. Trimming took off 4 bases at V and 6 bases at J, with 9 bases between the two ends. The CDR3 is 12 amino acids. Germline V gene data show CDR1 as SQVTM and CDR2 as ANQGSEA. The CDR3 DNA is TGCAGCGTTGTTGAGCAATCCGGGGAGCTGTTTTTT. The encoded protein is CSVVEQSGELFF.

This clonotype was observed a few times. The chain is built from TRBV12-3 or TRBV12-4 and TRBJ2-3; the D gene is possibly TRBD2 (6 bases). The CDR3 sequence is 14 residues long. The germline V and J ends were trimmed by 3 bases and 4 bases, with 11 bases remaining between them. In nucleotides, the CDR3 is TGTGCCAGCAGTTTTCTTCGGGGGTCAGATACGCAGTATTTT. Protein: CASSFLRGSDTQYF.

The chain carries TRBV29-1 and TRBJ1-1; D remains unclear. The CDR3 spans 11 residues. With 7 bases removed from V and 1 base from J, the gap between germline ends came to 7 bases. Germline V gene data show CDR1 as SQVTM and CDR2 as ANQGSEA. The CDR3 bases are TGCAGCGCCTTCCCGAACACTGAAGCTTTCTTT. It encodes CSAFPNTEAFF.

This clonotype turned up a few times. V and J are TRBV5-1 and TRBJ2-3; 11 bases agree with TRBD1. CDR1 SGHRS and CDR2 YFSETQ come from the germline V gene. V was pared by 3 bases and J by 5 bases, with 8 bases of the junction left unmatched. The CDR3 sequence is 16 residues long. CDR3 amino acids: CASSSSGQGVVDTQYF. Written as DNA, the CDR3 is TGCGCCAGCAGCTCGTCGGGACAGGGGGTAGTAGATACGCAGTATTTT.

This clonotype was seen a handful of times. The rearrangement links TRBV28 to TRBJ2-5; 9 bases match TRBD2. This CDR3 spans 13 amino acids. J gave up 3 bases and V 6 bases, and 2 bases lay outside the gene matches. Per the germline V gene, CDR1 is MDHEN and CDR2 is SYDVKM. CDR3 nucleotides: TGTGCCAGCAGACTAGCGGGTAAAGAGACCCAGTACTTC. Amino acids: CASRLAGKETQYF.

This clonotype was found many times. V usage is TRBV12-3 or TRBV12-4 and J usage is TRBJ1-5; 7 nucleotides align to TRBD1. The CDR3 loop spans 14 amino acids. J was trimmed by 4 bases and V by 4 bases; bases with no gene match: 4. CDR3 sequence: CASSSTGLNQPQHF. Written as DNA, the CDR3 is TGTGCCAGCAGTTCGACAGGGTTAAATCAGCCCCAGCATTTT.

The V and J genes are TRBV11-2 and TRBJ2-1; D is unresolved. From germline, CDR1 is SGHAT and CDR2 FQNNGV. This CDR3 contains 13 residues. V lost 5 bases, J lost 10 bases, and 15 bases lay in between. CDR3 protein: CASSLNRVGEQFF. The DNA of the CDR3 is TGTGCCAGCAGCCTAAACAGAGTCGGGGAGCAGTTCTTC.

This rearrangement joins TRBV6-2 or TRBV6-3 to TRBJ1-3; unclear D gene. CDR1 and CDR2 from the germline V gene are MNHEY and SVGEGT. V was trimmed by 2 bases and J by 3 bases, leaving 8 bases between them. The CDR3 is made up of 14 amino acids. CDR3 DNA sequence: TGTGCCAGCAGTTACGGGCCGTATGGAAACACCATATATTTT. Protein sequence: CASSYGPYGNTIYF.

The CDR3 DNA follows: TGTGCCAGCAGCCCCCGGGACACGGACACAGATACGCAGTATTTT. Protein: CASSPRDTDTDTQYF. The gene calls are TRBV7-9 and TRBJ2-3; TRBD1 is a possible D gene (6 bases). The CDR3 contains 15 residues. The germline CDR1 and CDR2 sequences are SEHNR and FQNEAQ (reference sequence). Trimming left V 5 bases short and J 2 bases short, with 14 bases between. Using reference TRBV7-9 and TRBJ2-3 for the parts outside the CDR3, the full variable domain is DTGVSQNPRHKITKRGQNVTFRCDPISEHNRLYWYRQTLGQGPEFLTYFQNEAQLEKSRLLSDRFSAERPKGSFSTLEIQRTEQGDSAMYLCASSPRDTDTDTQYFGPGTRLTVL.

In its sample, this clonotype was seen a few times. Germline and junction disagree at one end, which may indicate a read error. The rearrangement links TRBV2 to TRBJ2-1; 7 bases fit TRBD1. This CDR3 has 18 amino acids. Germline loops: CDR1 SNHLY, CDR2 FYNNEI. The CDR3 loop is CAISKQRQGSVSRNEQFF. The CDR3 DNA sequence: TGTGCCATCAGTAAGCAAAGACAGGGATCAGTGTCGCGCAATGAGCAGTTCTTC.

This clonotype occurred a few times. J is TRBJ2-1 and V is TRBV11-2, with 8 bases lining up with TRBD2. Germline-derived CDR1 and CDR2 are SGHAT and FQNNGV. Losses at the gene ends were 3 bases for V and 8 bases for J; bases not matched to a gene: 9. CDR3 length: 15 residues. CDR3 amino acids: CASSFSAGGLDEQFF. The CDR3 region has the DNA TGTGCCAGCAGCTTTTCGGCGGGAGGTCTGGATGAGCAGTTCTTC.

This clonotype was counted at least ten times. The chain joins TRBV6-6 to TRBJ2-7; D is perhaps TRBD2 (5 bases). The V and J ends lost 4 bases and 5 bases respectively, with 9 bases between them. The CDR3 extends over 12 amino acids. Germline V CDR1 and CDR2: MNHNY, SVGAGI (reference sequence). CDR3 DNA: TGTGCCAGCAGTTCCCCCGGGAACGAGCAGTACTTC. Protein product: CASSSPGNEQYF.

This clonotype was recorded a few times. The chain joins TRBV6-2 or TRBV6-3 to TRBJ1-1; D call uncertain. This CDR3 comprises 15 residues. With 2 bases removed from V and 6 bases from J, the gap between germline ends came to 16 bases. Germline lookup yields CDR1 MNHEY and CDR2 SVGEGT. The CDR3 sequence: CASSYPSYGVPEAFF. The CDR3 DNA reads TGTGCCAGCAGTTACCCGTCCTACGGGGTCCCTGAAGCTTTCTTT.

This clonotype was counted a few times. The V and J genes are TRBV29-1 and TRBJ2-3; D is uncertain. This CDR3 is 11 amino acids long. Germline V CDR1 and CDR2: SQVTM, ANQGSEA. Trimming pared 4 bases from V and 5 bases from J, leaving 7 bases between. CDR3 loop: CSVGLGDTQYF. The CDR3 nucleotides read TGCAGCGTTGGGCTCGGAGATACGCAGTATTTT.

The gene calls are TRBV5-6 and TRBJ2-7; no definite D call. Trimming shortened V by 4 bases and J by 3 bases, and 11 bases separated the two germline ends. The germline V gene encodes CDR1 SGHDT and CDR2 YYEEEE. This CDR3 has 13 amino acids. Written as DNA, the CDR3 is TGTGCCAGCAGCCTCCGGACCGGCTACGAGCAGTACGTC. Its protein product is CASSLRTGYEQYV.

The chain employs TRBV6-5 and TRBJ1-1; no reliable D call. This CDR3 is built from 13 residues. The V end was cut by 4 bases, the J end by 3 bases, with 9 bases between. CDR1 and CDR2 (germline): MNHEY, SVGAGI. The CDR3 reads CASSLNLYTEAFF. DNA of the CDR3: TGTGCCAGCAGTTTGAATCTTTACACTGAAGCTTTCTTT.

At least ten counts were recorded for this clonotype. This rearrangement joins TRBV20-1 to TRBJ1-1; 7 bases are a match to TRBD1. This CDR3 contains 15 residues. The germline gives CDR1 DFQATT, CDR2 SNEGSKA (reference sequence). V trimming: 3 bases; J trimming: 1 base; junction bases outside the gene matches: 8. CDR3 residues: CSASPLTGWNTEAFF. CDR3 nucleotides: TGCAGTGCTAGCCCCCTGACAGGGTGGAACACTGAAGCTTTCTTT.

This clonotype was recorded a few times. The chain has TRBV7-2 and TRBJ2-3; D uncertain. V lost 3 bases, J lost 0 bases, and 10 bases lay in between. CDR1 is SGHTA, CDR2 FQGNSA, per germline. This CDR3 has 15 amino acids. The CDR3 loop reads CASSLNVASTDTQYF. Here the CDR3 DNA reads TGTGCCAGCAGCTTGAACGTTGCTAGCACAGATACGCAGTATTTT.